The entry below describes one T cell receptor beta chain. Its antigen is still unknown. The sample is drawn from a study of T cell responses to AZD1222 COVID-19 vaccine. Background on the study: Pooling covered second doses at about 4 or about 12 weeks. General observations from the study: Nearly half of spike-specific TCRs reportedly go after variant regions that carry no mutations. It was only five to seven AZD1222 recipients who were seropositive at baseline. In all cases, repertoires were sampled only after the peak T cell response.

Data came from immunoSEQ multiplex PCR; TCRdb stores just in-frame clones and leaves some out. Of under 150,000 clones in the sample, roughly 90% were seen once. V lost 0 bases and J lost 2, with 3 bases in between. CDR1 and CDR2 (germline): PRHDT, FYEKMQ (reference sequence). CDR3 length: 13 amino acids. This material consisted of peripheral blood, taken on day 0 of AZD1222 vaccination. The origin of this receptor is an adult in good health. The V call is TRBV13, the J call TRBJ2-3; no clear D. Here the CDR3 reads CASSLGLTDTQYF. CDR3 nucleotides: TGTGCCAGCAGCTTAGGTCTCACAGATACGCAGTATTTT.